This T cell receptor beta chain was obtained from a study of T cells in Graves' hyperthyroidism and ophthalmopathy. TCR beta CDR3 region amplification was performed from RNA transcripts. The primer set for the first-round RT-PCR of the TCR CDR3 was HTBI. TCRdb re-called the multiplex PCR reads through MiXCR, storing one row per CDR3 protein. The sample has around 450,000 distinct CDR3 sequences; approximately 14% are singletons. What was sequenced was blood. This TCR derives from a woman between 18 and 29 years old with Graves' hyperthyroidism.

The CDR3 coding sequence is TGCAGCGTATTGAAGATGGGGACAGGTGATACCTCCGGGGAGCTGTTTTTT. Its protein is CSVLKMGTGDTSGELFF. The V and J genes are TRBV29-1 and TRBJ2-2; 8 positions agree with TRBD1. CDR3 size: 17 residues. CDR1 is SQVTM, CDR2 ANQGSEA, per germline. V dropped 6 bases and J dropped 6; count of bases not matched to a gene: 18.